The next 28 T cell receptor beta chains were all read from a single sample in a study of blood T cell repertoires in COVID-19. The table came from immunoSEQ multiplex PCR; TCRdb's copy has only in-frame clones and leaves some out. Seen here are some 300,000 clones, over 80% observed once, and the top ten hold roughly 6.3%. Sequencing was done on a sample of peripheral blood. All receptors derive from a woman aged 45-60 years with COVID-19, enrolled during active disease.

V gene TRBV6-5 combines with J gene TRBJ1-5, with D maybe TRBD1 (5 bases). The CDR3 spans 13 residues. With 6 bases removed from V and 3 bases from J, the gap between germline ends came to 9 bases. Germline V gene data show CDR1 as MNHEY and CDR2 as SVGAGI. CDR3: CASRPTVNQPQHF. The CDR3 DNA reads TGTGCCAGCAGACCGACAGTCAATCAGCCCCAGCATTTT.

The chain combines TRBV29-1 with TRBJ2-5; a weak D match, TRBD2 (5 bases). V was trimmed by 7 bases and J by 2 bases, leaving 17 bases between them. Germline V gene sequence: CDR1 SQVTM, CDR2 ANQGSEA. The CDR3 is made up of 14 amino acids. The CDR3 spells CSALWGAAQETQYF. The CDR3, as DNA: TGCAGCGCTCTTTGGGGAGCGGCTCAAGAGACCCAGTACTTC.

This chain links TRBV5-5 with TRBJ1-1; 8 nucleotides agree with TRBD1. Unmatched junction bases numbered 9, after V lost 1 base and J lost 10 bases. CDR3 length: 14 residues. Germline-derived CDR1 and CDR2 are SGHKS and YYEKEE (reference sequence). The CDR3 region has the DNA TGTGCCAGCAGCTTGTTACCAGGGGGCTACATAGCTTTCTTT. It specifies CASSLLPGGYIAFF.

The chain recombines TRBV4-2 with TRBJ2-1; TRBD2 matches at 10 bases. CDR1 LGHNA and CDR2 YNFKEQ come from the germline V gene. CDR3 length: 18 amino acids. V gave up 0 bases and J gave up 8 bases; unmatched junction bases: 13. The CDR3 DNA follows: TGTGCCAGCAGCCAAGATGTACTAGGAACTAGCGGGAAGTATGAGCAGTTCTTC. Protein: CASSQDVLGTSGKYEQFF.

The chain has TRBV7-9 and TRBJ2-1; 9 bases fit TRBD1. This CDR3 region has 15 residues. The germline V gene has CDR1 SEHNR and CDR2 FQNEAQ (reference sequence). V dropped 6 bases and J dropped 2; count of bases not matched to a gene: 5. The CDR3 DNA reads TGTGCCAGCAGGTCCGGGACAGGGACCTACAATGAGCAGTTCTTC. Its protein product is CASRSGTGTYNEQFF.

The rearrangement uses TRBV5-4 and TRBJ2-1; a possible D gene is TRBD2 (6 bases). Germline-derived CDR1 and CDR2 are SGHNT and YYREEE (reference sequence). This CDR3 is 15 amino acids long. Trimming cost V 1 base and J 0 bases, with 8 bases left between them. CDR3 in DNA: TGTGCCAGCAGCTTGTTAGCGGTCTCCTACAATGAGCAGTTCTTC. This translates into CASSLLAVSYNEQFF.

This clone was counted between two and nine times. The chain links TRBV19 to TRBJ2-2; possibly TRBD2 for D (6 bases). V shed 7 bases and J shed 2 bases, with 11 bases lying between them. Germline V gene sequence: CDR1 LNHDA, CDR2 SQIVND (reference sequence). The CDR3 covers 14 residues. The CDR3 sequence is CASKRDFNTGELFF. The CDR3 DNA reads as TGTGCCAGTAAACGGGACTTCAACACCGGGGAGCTGTTTTTT.

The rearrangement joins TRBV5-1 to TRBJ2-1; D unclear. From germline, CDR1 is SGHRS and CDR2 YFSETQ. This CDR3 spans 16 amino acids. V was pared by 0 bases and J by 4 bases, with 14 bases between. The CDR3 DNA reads TGCGCCAGCAGCTTGGGGTGGGCAGCCCTGTACAATGAGCAGTTCTTC. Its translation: CASSLGWAALYNEQFF.

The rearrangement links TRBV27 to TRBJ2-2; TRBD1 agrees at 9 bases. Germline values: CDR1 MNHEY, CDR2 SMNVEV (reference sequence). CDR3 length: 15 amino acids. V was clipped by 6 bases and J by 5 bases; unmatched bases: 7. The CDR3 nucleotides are TGTGCCAGCAGGAAACAGGGGGCGGTTACCGGGGAGCTGTTTTTT. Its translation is CASRKQGAVTGELFF.

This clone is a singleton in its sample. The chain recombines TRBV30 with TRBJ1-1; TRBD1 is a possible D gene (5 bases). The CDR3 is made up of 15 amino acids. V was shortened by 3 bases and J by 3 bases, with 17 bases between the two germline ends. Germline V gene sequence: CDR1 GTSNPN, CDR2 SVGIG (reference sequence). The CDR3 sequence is CAWRAGVFGYTEAFF. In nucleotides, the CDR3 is TGTGCCTGGAGGGCGGGGGTTTTTGGATACACTGAAGCTTTCTTT. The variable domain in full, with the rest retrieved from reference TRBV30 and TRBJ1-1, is SQTIHQWPATLVQPVGSPLSLECTVEGTSNPNLYWYRQAAGRGLQLLFYSVGIGQISSEVPQNLSASRPQDRQFILSSKKLLLSDSGFYLCAWRAGVFGYTEAFFGQGTRLTVV.

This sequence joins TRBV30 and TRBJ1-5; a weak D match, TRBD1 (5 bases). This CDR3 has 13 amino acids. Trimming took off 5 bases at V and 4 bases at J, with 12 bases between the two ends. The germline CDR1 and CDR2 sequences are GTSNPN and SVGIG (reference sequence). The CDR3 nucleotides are TGTGCCTGGGGGCTGGGGGGGAATCAGCCCCAGCATTTT. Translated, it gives CAWGLGGNQPQHF. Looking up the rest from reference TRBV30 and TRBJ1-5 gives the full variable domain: SQTIHQWPATLVQPVGSPLSLECTVEGTSNPNLYWYRQAAGRGLQLLFYSVGIGQISSEVPQNLSASRPQDRQFILSSKKLLLSDSGFYLCAWGLGGNQPQHFGDGTRLSIL.

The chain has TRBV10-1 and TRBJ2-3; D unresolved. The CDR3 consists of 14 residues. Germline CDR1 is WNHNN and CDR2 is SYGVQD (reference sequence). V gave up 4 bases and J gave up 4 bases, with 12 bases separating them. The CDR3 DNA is TGCGCCAGCAGTGCTACTCGACTCGCAGATACGCAGTATTTT. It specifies CASSATRLADTQYF.

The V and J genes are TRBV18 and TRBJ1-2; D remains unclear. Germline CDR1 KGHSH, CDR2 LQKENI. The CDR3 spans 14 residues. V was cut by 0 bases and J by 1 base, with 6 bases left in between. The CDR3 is CASSPPGLNYGYTF. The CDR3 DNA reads TGTGCCAGCTCACCACCGGGCCTTAACTATGGCTACACCTTC.

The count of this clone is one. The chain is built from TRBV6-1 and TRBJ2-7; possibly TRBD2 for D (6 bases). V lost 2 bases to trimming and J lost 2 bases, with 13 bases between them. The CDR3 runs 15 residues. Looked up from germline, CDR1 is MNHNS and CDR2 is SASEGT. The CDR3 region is CASSESASAAYEQYF. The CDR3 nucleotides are TGTGCCAGCAGTGAAAGTGCTAGCGCTGCCTACGAGCAGTACTTC.

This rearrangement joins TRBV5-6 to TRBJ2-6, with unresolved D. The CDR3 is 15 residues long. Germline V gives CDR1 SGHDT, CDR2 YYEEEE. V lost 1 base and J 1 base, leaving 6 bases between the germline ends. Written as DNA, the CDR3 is TGTGCCAGCAGCTTGATCGGGTCTGGGGCCAACGTCCTGACTTTC. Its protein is CASSLIGSGANVLTF.

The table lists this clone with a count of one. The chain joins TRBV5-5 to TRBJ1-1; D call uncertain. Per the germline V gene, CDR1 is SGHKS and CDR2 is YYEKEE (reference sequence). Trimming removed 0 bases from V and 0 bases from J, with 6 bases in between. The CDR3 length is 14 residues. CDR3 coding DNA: TGTGCCAGCAGCTTGGACGACATGAACACTGAAGCTTTCTTT. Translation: CASSLDDMNTEAFF.

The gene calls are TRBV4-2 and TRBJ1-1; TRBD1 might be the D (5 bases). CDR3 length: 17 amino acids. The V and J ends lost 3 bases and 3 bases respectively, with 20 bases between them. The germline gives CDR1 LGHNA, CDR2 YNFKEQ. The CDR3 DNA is TGTGCCAGCAGCCATCCGTTCCGGGAGGGGAGGGACACTGAAGCTTTCTTT. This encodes CASSHPFREGRDTEAFF.

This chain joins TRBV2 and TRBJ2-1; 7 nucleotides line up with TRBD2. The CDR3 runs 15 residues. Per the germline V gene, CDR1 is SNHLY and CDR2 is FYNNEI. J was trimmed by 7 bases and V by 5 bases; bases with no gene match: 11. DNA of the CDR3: TGTGCCAGCAGTCCCATCGCGGGAGATCGGAATGAGCAGTTCTTC. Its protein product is CASSPIAGDRNEQFF.

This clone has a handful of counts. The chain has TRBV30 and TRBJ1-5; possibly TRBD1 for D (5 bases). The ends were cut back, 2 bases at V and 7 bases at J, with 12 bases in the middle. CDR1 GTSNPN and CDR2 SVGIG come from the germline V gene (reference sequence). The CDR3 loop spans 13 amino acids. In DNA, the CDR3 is TGTGCCTGGAGTATGGGGGGGATCCAGCCCCAGCATTTT. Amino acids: CAWSMGGIQPQHF.

DNA for the CDR3: TGTGCCAGCAGCTTAGGAAGGGAAAGCGGGAGACCCACCTCCTACGAGCAGTACTTC. This gives the protein CASSLGRESGRPTSYEQYF. The J gene is TRBJ2-7, the V gene TRBV7-9, with 8 bases that match TRBD2. Per germline, CDR1 SEHNR and CDR2 FQNEAQ (reference sequence). V lost 1 base, J lost 0 bases, and 14 bases stayed unmatched. This CDR3 is 19 amino acids long.

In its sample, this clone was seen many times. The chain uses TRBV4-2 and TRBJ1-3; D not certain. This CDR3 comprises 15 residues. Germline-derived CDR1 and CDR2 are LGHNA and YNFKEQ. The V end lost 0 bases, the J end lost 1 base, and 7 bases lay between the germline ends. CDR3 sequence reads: CASSQDAGSGNTIYF. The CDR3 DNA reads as TGTGCCAGCAGCCAAGATGCGGGATCTGGAAACACCATATATTTT.

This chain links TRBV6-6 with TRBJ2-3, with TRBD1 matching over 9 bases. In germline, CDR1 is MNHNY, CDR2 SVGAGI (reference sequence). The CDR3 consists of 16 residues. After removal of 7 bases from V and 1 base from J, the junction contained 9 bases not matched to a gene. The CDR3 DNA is TGTGCCAGCACCACCACAGGGGGCCCCGGCACAGATACGCAGTATTTT. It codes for CASTTTGGPGTDTQYF.

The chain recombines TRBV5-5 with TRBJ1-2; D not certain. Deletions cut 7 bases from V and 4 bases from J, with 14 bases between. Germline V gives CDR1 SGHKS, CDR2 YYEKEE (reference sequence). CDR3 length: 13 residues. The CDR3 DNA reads TGTGCCAGCGCAGGCCCAGATCTCTATGGCTACACCTTC. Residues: CASAGPDLYGYTF.

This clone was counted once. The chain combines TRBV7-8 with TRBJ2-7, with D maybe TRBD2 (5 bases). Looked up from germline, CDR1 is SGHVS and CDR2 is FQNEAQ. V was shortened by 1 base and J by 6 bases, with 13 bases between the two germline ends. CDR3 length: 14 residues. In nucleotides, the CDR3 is TGTGCCAGCAGCTTAGGCGGCCTGGCGGGCGAGCAGTACTTC. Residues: CASSLGGLAGEQYF. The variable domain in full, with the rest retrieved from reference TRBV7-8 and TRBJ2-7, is GAGVSQSPRYKVAKRGQDVALRCDPISGHVSLFWYQQALGQGPEFLTYFQNEAQLDKSGLPSDRFFAERPEGSVSTLKIQRTQQEDSAVYLCASSLGGLAGEQYFGPGTRLTVT.

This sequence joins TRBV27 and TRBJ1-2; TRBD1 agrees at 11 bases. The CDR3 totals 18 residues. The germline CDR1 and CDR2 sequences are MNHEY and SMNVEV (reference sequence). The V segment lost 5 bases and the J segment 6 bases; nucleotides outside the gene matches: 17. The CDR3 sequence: CASSNSPGQGVIGNGYTF. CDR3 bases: TGTGCCAGCAGTAACTCCCCGGGACAGGGGGTAATTGGGAATGGCTACACCTTC.

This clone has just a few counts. In nucleotides, the CDR3 is TGTGCCAGTAGTACGGAGTTGGCCTACGAGCAGTACTTC. The encoded protein is CASSTELAYEQYF. V usage is TRBV19 and J usage is TRBJ2-7; D gene unclear. Deletions cut 4 bases from V and 2 bases from J, with 9 bases between. Germline V lookup: CDR1 LNHDA, CDR2 SQIVND (reference sequence). The CDR3 extends over 13 amino acids. Complete variable domain (other parts from reference TRBV19 and TRBJ2-7): DGGITQSPKYLFRKEGQNVTLSCEQNLNHDAMYWYRQDPGQGLRLIYYSQIVNDFQKGDIAEGYSVSREKKESFPLTVTSAQKNPTAFYLCASSTELAYEQYFGPGTRLTVT.

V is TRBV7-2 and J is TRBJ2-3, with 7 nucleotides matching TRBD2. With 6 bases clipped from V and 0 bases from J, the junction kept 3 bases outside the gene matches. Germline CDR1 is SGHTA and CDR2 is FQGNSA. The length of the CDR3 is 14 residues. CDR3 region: CASSSSGSTDTQYF. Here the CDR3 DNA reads TGTGCCAGCAGTTCTAGCGGCAGCACAGATACGCAGTATTTT.

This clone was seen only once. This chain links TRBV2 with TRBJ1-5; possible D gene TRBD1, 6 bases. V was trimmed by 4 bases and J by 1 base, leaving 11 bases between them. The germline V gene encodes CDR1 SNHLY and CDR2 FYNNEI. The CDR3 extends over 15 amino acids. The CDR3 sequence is CASSADRMSNQPQHF. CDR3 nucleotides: TGTGCCAGCAGTGCCGACAGGATGAGCAATCAGCCCCAGCATTTT.